The T cell receptor beta chain described here comes from a study of OX40 agonist ivuxolimab in advanced cancers. General notes on the study: Ivuxolimab was a fully human IgG2 agonistic monoclonal antibody targeting the costimulatory receptor OX40 (CD134). Intravenous ivuxolimab was administered to patients every 2 weeks at six dose levels: 0.01, 0.1, 0.3, 1.5, 3 and 10 mg/kg. Among the roughly 50 dose-escalation patients, about 20 had hepatocellular carcinoma, about 15 melanoma, 9 renal cell carcinoma and 9 head and neck cancer. In the dose-escalation cohort, 70% to 90% of patients were male, and the mean age was around 65 years with a range of roughly 20 to 85. Patients were allowed to have had prior anti-PD-1, anti-PD-L1 or anti-CTLA-4 therapy, and 40% of the dose-escalation patients had previously received checkpoint inhibitors. Partial responses occurred in three dose-escalation patients: two with cutaneous melanoma and one with hepatocellular carcinoma. Peripheral TCRbeta sequencing was intended to test whether TCR sequence diversity was altered and clonal T-cell expansion was caused by ivuxolimab. The monotherapy dose-escalation portion (N ≈ 50 patients) of the phase I ivuxolimab trial is reported in the paper.

Turning to this clone: Its antigen is not yet known. No clone much larger than this one lies a single base away; base qualities are absent.

Patients with autoimmune disease history or receiving systemic immunosuppression were excluded from the trial. Peripheral blood for TCR sequencing was drawn from every dose cohort at baseline, at cycle 4 day 1 and at cycle 7 day 1. The samples were taken from a phase I, first-in-human, multicenter, open-label dose-escalation trial of ivuxolimab. Adults with locally advanced or metastatic melanoma, renal cell, hepatocellular, or head and neck squamous cell carcinoma were enrolled in the trial. Before TCR sequencing, CD4+ T cells and CD8+ T cells were sorted from peripheral blood as separate populations. The paper's findings and limits, for the study overall: Partial responders in the 0.1-3.0 mg/kg groups had among the lowest normalized peripheral clonal expansion, especially among CD8+ T cells. Which antigens the clonally expanded peripheral T cells were specific for was not determined. At doses of 0.1 to 3.0 mg/kg, clonal expansion of both CD4+ and CD8+ blood T cells was observed from baseline to week 6. After ivuxolimab, CD8+ T cells had more expanded clones than CD4+ T cells on average. Low levels of normalized T-cell clonal expansion were also seen in some patients who did not respond.

V is cut by 3 bases and J by 4 bases, and the space between the germline ends is 25 bases. Via the germline V gene, CDR1 is SGDLS and CDR2 YYNGEE. The CDR3 starts with the cysteine, ends with the phenylalanine, and has 18 residues. Only the CDR3 DNA is retained, 54 bases long and in frame from the first base. To sequence the TCRbeta CDR3 region, genomic DNA was isolated from the sorted cells. The immunoSEQ Assay was used to sequence the TCRbeta CDR3 regions. TCRdb carries this immuneACCESS record with in-frame sequences only. Its versions omit some clonotypes, under half of them owing to an unresolved V gene in the studies checked, with the rest unexplained. This sample gives 150,000 to 190,000 clones in total; 90% to 95% of them show up just once. About 0.3% of the sample lies in the top ten.

The receptor's source is an adult with an advanced solid tumor such as melanoma, head and neck, liver or kidney cancer. This specimen was CD4+ or CD8+ T cells sorted from blood, taken in a trial of the OX40 agonist ivuxolimab. The chain is made from TRBV9 and TRBJ1-1; TRBD1 is possibly the D segment (5 matching bases). The DNA sequence reads TGTGCCAGCAGCGCCGGTAAGGGCCAGGGACGACTTGCCACTGAAGCTTTCTTT. Its protein is CASSAGKGQGRLATEAFF.